The rows below give T cell receptor beta chains drawn from one sample of a study of T-cell memory formation after mild COVID-19. TCRdb reprocessed the 5' RACE reads with MiXCR, giving one entry per CDR3 protein. Of more than 25,000 distinct CDR3 sequences listed, 7.4% are singletons. Material for sequencing was PBMCs or a T cell subset sorted from them (not recorded which). These receptors all come from an adult woman who had mild COVID-19 (a few samples of this study predate the infection). Cell type and time point are not known. CDR3s include the opening cysteine and the closing phenylalanine or tryptophan. Fields, in order: D gene, clone size, V gene, CDR3 length, J gene, CDR3 protein, CDR3 DNA. A D gene is named only where the DNA matches it firmly. Only part of the rows carry a size: once, few, many, or a class if the clone is expanded.

D gene: NA; clone size: many; V gene: TRBV9; CDR3 length: 16; J gene: TRBJ1-2; CDR3 protein: CASSVGMRDTYYGYTF; CDR3 DNA: TGTGCCAGCAGCGTAGGAATGAGGGACACCTACTATGGCTACACCTTC
D gene: TRBD2; clone size: many; V gene: TRBV13; CDR3 length: 15; J gene: TRBJ2-7; CDR3 protein: CASSLAGTSGKEQYF; CDR3 DNA: TGTGCCAGCAGCTTAGCCGGGACTAGCGGGAAGGAGCAGTACTTC
D gene: TRBD2; clone size: many; V gene: TRBV15; CDR3 length: 16; J gene: TRBJ2-7; CDR3 protein: CATSRLAGTKAYEQYF; CDR3 DNA: TGTGCCACCAGCAGACTAGCGGGGACTAAAGCCTACGAGCAGTACTTC
D gene: NA; clone size: many; V gene: TRBV6-5; CDR3 length: 15; J gene: TRBJ2-6; CDR3 protein: CASSPGGSGANVLTF; CDR3 DNA: TGTGCCAGCAGCCCTGGGGGCTCTGGGGCCAACGTCCTGACTTTC
D gene: NA; clone size: NA; V gene: TRBV12-3/TRBV12-4; CDR3 length: 11; J gene: TRBJ2-3; CDR3 protein: CASSILRLQYF; CDR3 DNA: TGTGCCAGCAGTATACTTAGGCTGCAGTATTTT
D gene: NA; clone size: medium-sized; V gene: TRBV2; CDR3 length: 15; J gene: TRBJ1-5; CDR3 protein: CASTRGQNSNQPQHF; CDR3 DNA: TGTGCCAGCACTAGAGGACAGAATAGCAATCAGCCCCAGCATTTT
D gene: NA; clone size: many; V gene: TRBV27; CDR3 length: 15; J gene: TRBJ2-1; CDR3 protein: CASSLLPRTGNEQFF; CDR3 DNA: TGTGCCAGCAGTTTACTCCCAAGGACTGGGAATGAGCAGTTCTTC
D gene: NA; clone size: many; V gene: TRBV7-8; CDR3 length: 14; J gene: TRBJ2-7; CDR3 protein: CASSLGSASYEQYF; CDR3 DNA: TGTGCCAGCAGCTTAGGATCGGCGTCCTACGAGCAGTACTTC
D gene: NA; clone size: many; V gene: TRBV5-1; CDR3 length: 15; J gene: TRBJ1-1; CDR3 protein: CASSSSRLSNTEAFF; CDR3 DNA: TGCGCCAGCAGCTCCTCCCGCCTGTCGAACACTGAAGCTTTCTTT
D gene: NA; clone size: few; V gene: TRBV19; CDR3 length: 15; J gene: TRBJ1-5; CDR3 protein: CASSTRGFRDQPQHF; CDR3 DNA: TGTGCCAGTAGTACCCGAGGGTTTCGGGATCAGCCCCAGCATTTT
D gene: NA; clone size: many; V gene: TRBV4-1; CDR3 length: 17; J gene: TRBJ1-1; CDR3 protein: CASSPQWGDRRGTEAFF; CDR3 DNA: TGCGCCAGCAGCCCTCAATGGGGTGACAGAAGGGGCACTGAAGCTTTCTTT
D gene: NA; clone size: many; V gene: TRBV6-5; CDR3 length: 14; J gene: TRBJ1-3; CDR3 protein: CASSSLKGADTIYF; CDR3 DNA: TGTGCCAGCAGTTCTCTCAAAGGGGCTGACACCATATATTTT
D gene: NA; clone size: many; V gene: TRBV5-1; CDR3 length: 15; J gene: TRBJ1-2; CDR3 protein: CASSLGDLPNYGYTF; CDR3 DNA: TGCGCCAGCAGCTTGGGTGATCTCCCTAACTATGGCTACACCTTC
D gene: NA; clone size: many; V gene: TRBV4-3; CDR3 length: 17; J gene: TRBJ2-2; CDR3 protein: CASSQGTRTGNTGELFF; CDR3 DNA: TGCGCCAGCAGCCAAGGGACCCGGACCGGGAACACCGGGGAGCTGTTTTTT
D gene: NA; clone size: many; V gene: TRBV24-1; CDR3 length: 13; J gene: TRBJ1-2; CDR3 protein: CATSEAPNYGYTF; CDR3 DNA: TGTGCCACCAGTGAAGCCCCTAACTATGGCTACACCTTC
D gene: NA; clone size: many; V gene: TRBV19; CDR3 length: 14; J gene: TRBJ2-3; CDR3 protein: CASSPRTSTDTQYF; CDR3 DNA: TGTGCCAGTAGTCCAAGGACTAGCACAGATACGCAGTATTTT
D gene: NA; clone size: many; V gene: TRBV7-2; CDR3 length: 13; J gene: TRBJ2-7; CDR3 protein: CASSLGAGYEQYF; CDR3 DNA: TGTGCCAGCAGCTTAGGAGCAGGCTACGAGCAGTACTTC
D gene: TRBD2; clone size: many; V gene: TRBV25-1; CDR3 length: 14; J gene: TRBJ2-7; CDR3 protein: CASGGGSEGVEQYF; CDR3 DNA: TGTGCCAGCGGGGGGGGGTCGGAGGGAGTAGAGCAGTACTTT
D gene: TRBD2; clone size: many; V gene: TRBV7-9; CDR3 length: 16; J gene: TRBJ2-7; CDR3 protein: CASSLESGRASYEQYF; CDR3 DNA: TGTGCCAGCAGCTTAGAAAGCGGGAGGGCCTCCTACGAGCAGTACTTC
D gene: NA; clone size: many; V gene: TRBV18; CDR3 length: 13; J gene: TRBJ2-7; CDR3 protein: CASSPGTAYEQYF; CDR3 DNA: TGTGCCAGCTCACCAGGCACCGCCTACGAGCAGTACTTC
D gene: NA; clone size: many; V gene: TRBV12-3/TRBV12-4; CDR3 length: 19; J gene: TRBJ1-2; CDR3 protein: CASSPPIWGARRVSNGYTF; CDR3 DNA: TGTGCCAGCAGTCCCCCCATATGGGGGGCTAGAAGGGTATCGAATGGCTACACCTTC
D gene: NA; clone size: many; V gene: TRBV11-2; CDR3 length: 14; J gene: TRBJ2-5; CDR3 protein: CASSLAQLQETQYF; CDR3 DNA: TGTGCCAGCAGCTTAGCACAGCTCCAAGAGACCCAGTACTTC
D gene: NA; clone size: many; V gene: TRBV20-1; CDR3 length: 12; J gene: TRBJ1-1; CDR3 protein: CSVSLGDTEAFF; CDR3 DNA: TGCAGTGTTAGTCTAGGGGACACTGAAGCTTTCTTT
D gene: TRBD2; clone size: many; V gene: TRBV7-9; CDR3 length: 15; J gene: TRBJ2-1; CDR3 protein: CASSFPTSGSEEQFF; CDR3 DNA: TGTGCCAGCAGCTTCCCGACTAGCGGGAGTGAGGAGCAGTTCTTC
D gene: TRBD2; clone size: many; V gene: TRBV9; CDR3 length: 15; J gene: TRBJ2-1; CDR3 protein: CASSSTSGGRDEQFF; CDR3 DNA: TGTGCCAGCAGCTCGACTAGCGGGGGACGCGATGAGCAGTTCTTC
D gene: TRBD2; clone size: many; V gene: TRBV5-1; CDR3 length: 21; J gene: TRBJ2-1; CDR3 protein: CASSIRPSSGVRMRTYNEQFF; CDR3 DNA: TGCGCCAGCAGCATACGGCCGTCGAGCGGGGTAAGAATGAGAACCTACAATGAGCAGTTCTTC
D gene: TRBD2; clone size: many; V gene: TRBV27; CDR3 length: 16; J gene: TRBJ2-1; CDR3 protein: CASSLYASGIYNEQFF; CDR3 DNA: TGTGCCAGCAGTTTATACGCTAGCGGAATATACAATGAGCAGTTCTTC
D gene: NA; clone size: NA; V gene: TRBV5-6; CDR3 length: 13; J gene: TRBJ2-5; CDR3 protein: CASSYYRGETQYF; CDR3 DNA: TGTGCCAGCAGCTACTACCGGGGGGAGACCCAGTACTTC
D gene: NA; clone size: many; V gene: TRBV12-3/TRBV12-4; CDR3 length: 17; J gene: TRBJ2-2; CDR3 protein: CASTDPPPQGLIGELFF; CDR3 DNA: TGTGCCAGCACCGATCCTCCCCCACAGGGTCTGATCGGGGAGCTGTTTTTT
D gene: NA; clone size: NA; V gene: TRBV4-2; CDR3 length: 13; J gene: TRBJ1-2; CDR3 protein: CASSQETSYGYTF; CDR3 DNA: TGTGCCAGCAGCCAAGAGACGAGCTATGGCTACACCTTC
D gene: NA; clone size: many; V gene: TRBV11-3; CDR3 length: 15; J gene: TRBJ2-1; CDR3 protein: CASSYSGEAYNEQFF; CDR3 DNA: TGTGCCAGCAGCTATAGCGGAGAGGCCTACAATGAGCAGTTCTTC
D gene: TRBD1; clone size: many; V gene: TRBV4-1; CDR3 length: 15; J gene: TRBJ2-7; CDR3 protein: CASSPGGDRAYEQYF; CDR3 DNA: TGCGCCAGCAGCCCTGGGGGGGACAGGGCGTACGAGCAGTACTTC
D gene: TRBD1; clone size: few; V gene: TRBV6-1; CDR3 length: 14; J gene: TRBJ1-5; CDR3 protein: CAIMDRSSNQPQHF; CDR3 DNA: TGTGCCATTATGGACAGGTCTAGCAATCAGCCCCAGCATTTT
D gene: TRBD2; clone size: many; V gene: TRBV6-4; CDR3 length: 15; J gene: TRBJ2-3; CDR3 protein: CASSTEAGASDTQYF; CDR3 DNA: TGTGCCAGCAGTACTGAAGCGGGAGCGTCAGATACGCAGTATTTT
D gene: TRBD1; clone size: many; V gene: TRBV9; CDR3 length: 13; J gene: TRBJ1-1; CDR3 protein: CASSATGVTEAFF; CDR3 DNA: TGTGCCAGCAGCGCGACAGGGGTCACTGAAGCTTTCTTT
D gene: TRBD1; clone size: NA; V gene: TRBV5-6; CDR3 length: 14; J gene: TRBJ1-2; CDR3 protein: CASSRYYRGPGYTF; CDR3 DNA: TGTGCCAGCAGCAGATACTACAGGGGGCCTGGCTACACCTTC
D gene: TRBD1; clone size: many; V gene: TRBV6-4; CDR3 length: 19; J gene: TRBJ2-3; CDR3 protein: CASSLIPSGTGGGTDTQYF; CDR3 DNA: TGTGCCAGCAGTCTAATCCCCTCCGGGACAGGGGGTGGCACAGATACGCAGTATTTT